This is a list of T cell receptor beta chains from one sample in a study of T cell repertoires and Cas9 in healthy adults. The data were produced by immunoSEQ multiplex PCR, yet TCRdb's version contains in-frame clones alone and is incomplete. The table has approximately 23,000 clones, more than 80% seen once. Sequencing input: CD4+ effector T cells (CD127+, CD25-, CD137-, CD154-) from PBMCs; culture status not recorded. The source of these receptors is a human donor in good health. Each CDR3 is given with its conserved first and last residue. Each record gives: V gene, J gene, clone size, D gene, CDR3 DNA, CDR3 protein. A D gene is named only where the DNA matches it firmly. Expanded clones get a size class; other rows say once, few or many, or leave the size out.

v_call: TRBV9; j_call: TRBJ1-1; clone_size: -; d_call: -; cdr3_nt: TGTGCCAGCAGCGTGGCGGTTCGGAACACTGAAGCTTTCTTT; cdr3_aa: CASSVAVRNTEAFF
v_call: TRBV6-1; j_call: TRBJ1-1; clone_size: once; d_call: -; cdr3_nt: TGTGCCAGCAGTGCCCGGGGGCCGGACACTGAAGCTTTCTTT; cdr3_aa: CASSARGPDTEAFF
v_call: TRBV27; j_call: TRBJ2-1; clone_size: -; d_call: TRBD1; cdr3_nt: TGTGCCAGCAGTTTGCGACGGGACAGGGGGCTTCATGAGCAGTTCTTC; cdr3_aa: CASSLRRDRGLHEQFF
v_call: TRBV27; j_call: TRBJ1-1; clone_size: once; d_call: TRBD1; cdr3_nt: TGTGCCAGCAGTCCCCAGACAGGGAGGGCAACTGAAGCTTTCTTT; cdr3_aa: CASSPQTGRATEAFF
v_call: TRBV6-5; j_call: TRBJ1-1; clone_size: -; d_call: -; cdr3_nt: TGTGCCAGCAGCTACTCGACGGGGGCTGAAGCTTTCTTT; cdr3_aa: CASSYSTGAEAFF
v_call: TRBV30; j_call: TRBJ2-7; clone_size: -; d_call: TRBD1; cdr3_nt: TGTGCCTGGAGGGCAGACAGGGTCGAGCAGTACTTC; cdr3_aa: CAWRADRVEQYF
v_call: TRBV30; j_call: TRBJ1-3; clone_size: -; d_call: TRBD1; cdr3_nt: TGTGCCTCTGGGACAGGGGGCGGAAACACCATATATTTT; cdr3_aa: CASGTGGGNTIYF
v_call: TRBV2; j_call: TRBJ2-7; clone_size: -; d_call: -; cdr3_nt: TGTGCCAGCAGCCAGGAGGGGTACGAGCAGTACTTC; cdr3_aa: CASSQEGYEQYF
v_call: TRBV19; j_call: TRBJ1-1; clone_size: -; d_call: -; cdr3_nt: TGTGCCAGTAGCGGACAGATGAACACTGAAGCTTTCTTT; cdr3_aa: CASSGQMNTEAFF
v_call: TRBV28; j_call: TRBJ1-1; clone_size: -; d_call: -; cdr3_nt: TGTGCCAGCAGTCCTCCGAGTCGAGGGGGAACTGAAGCTTTCTTT; cdr3_aa: CASSPPSRGGTEAFF
v_call: TRBV29-1; j_call: TRBJ2-7; clone_size: -; d_call: -; cdr3_nt: TGCAGCCCTTATTACCCCCCCTACGAGCAGTACTTC; cdr3_aa: CSPYYPPYEQYF
v_call: TRBV11-2; j_call: TRBJ2-7; clone_size: -; d_call: TRBD1; cdr3_nt: TGTGCCAGCAGCTTAGGATCAGGGGGCTCCTACGAGCAGTACTTC; cdr3_aa: CASSLGSGGSYEQYF
v_call: TRBV27; j_call: TRBJ1-6; clone_size: -; d_call: -; cdr3_nt: TGTGCCAGCAGTTTAAGCGCAGAGTATAATTCACCCCTCCACTTT; cdr3_aa: CASSLSAEYNSPLHF
v_call: TRBV28; j_call: TRBJ2-5; clone_size: -; d_call: -; cdr3_nt: TGTGCCAGCAGTCTCCGGGACCACCAAGAGACCCAGTACTTC; cdr3_aa: CASSLRDHQETQYF